The rows below give T cell receptor beta chains drawn from one sample of a study of cytomegalovirus exposure and HLA in healthy donors. The data were produced by immunoSEQ multiplex PCR, yet TCRdb's version contains in-frame clones alone and is incomplete. The sample yields around 86,000 clones, about three quarters seen once. The specimen was PBMCs. The receptors here all came from a female donor in good health and CMV-seronegative. Both conserved end residues are part of each CDR3. Size is stated for part of the rows, as once, few or many counts, or as a class when the clone is expanded.

TRBV7-9	.	CASSLAPISGYSYEQYF
TRBV7-2	.	CASSLALRADRGGYTF
TRBV19	.	CASTSLGSGGLYNEQFF
TRBV10-3	.	CATLQARVSGANVLTF
TRBV18	.	CASSPDTGGGEAFF
TRBV7-2	few	CASSLAGGNTDTQYF
TRBV4-2	few	CASSQGTGLQETQYF
TRBV5-4	.	CASREGLAEIYEQYF
TRBV7-8	few	CASSRDRGNQPQHF
TRBV6-6	.	CASSPLRTDNYGYTF
TRBV10-3	.	CAISEQGNQPQHF
TRBV28	.	CASSDGQSNQPQHF
TRBV16	.	CASSQRDRGRYEQYF
TRBV7-2	.	CASSLAGGITDTQYF
TRBV4-3	.	CASSQEQGPSTDTQYF
TRBV6-5	.	CASSLQQGDQPQHF
TRBV5-1	.	CASSRGPSGGAGKDTQYF
TRBV28	.	CASSSVSPRGLGYEQYF
TRBV4-3	.	CASSQDSGNTEAFF
TRBV2	.	CASISGRGLAGGGQETQYF
TRBV2	.	CASSDRFRGPYEQYF
TRBV7-2	.	CASSSGLAGPTRELFF
TRBV18	.	CASSGTGGLWTEAFF
TRBV13	once	CASSLGRGALNEQFF
TRBV11-2	.	CASSLETSGSIYNEQFF
TRBV11-2	.	CASSLGTGYEQYF
TRBV11-2	.	CASSLGSRQVPF
TRBV28	.	CASRREFTGDTQYF
TRBV27	.	CASSSPARSSEKLFF
TRBV29-1	few	CSAIRVNYGYTF
TRBV5-1	.	CASSLGRTGNEKLFF
TRBV6-1	.	CASSVFTGTVKNSPLHF
TRBV10-2	once	CASSFDRGNQPQHF
TRBV30	.	CAWSGGGLVTGELFF
TRBV9	.	CASSVDPDRGAGNTIYF
TRBV6-1	few	CASRSGTVFEKLFF
TRBV6-1	.	CASSSLQETQYF
TRBV28	.	CASTTAWGRAYGYTF
TRBV6-5	few	CASSYMGLLDIQYF
TRBV5-1	.	CASSFPTGEQFF
TRBV21-1	.	CASSIKGARRSNALGANVLTF
TRBV4-1	.	CASSQGPLENSYEQYF
TRBV29-1	once	CSVDDQGLGYGYTF
TRBV5-4	.	CASTTGGSNTEAFF
TRBV11-2	.	CASSPTVTGVTNTIYF
TRBV13	.	CASSLGDRRRENSPLHF
TRBV28	few	CASSSTGINQPQHF
TRBV5-4	.	CASSLLGLAGSANTGELFF
TRBV5-4	few	CASSSGQGKNIQYF
TRBV14	.	CASSQVLIAGARETQYF
TRBV23-1	.	CASSLVRDRYYEQYF
TRBV5-4	.	CASSQTGVGEQYF
TRBV5-1	once	CASSFAAGGLADTQYF
TRBV9	.	CASSSRPGTRSGHEQFF
TRBV7-2	.	CASSSQGAGGEQFF